The rows below give T cell receptor beta chains drawn from one sample of a study of response to subunit inactivated influenza vaccine. TCRdb re-called the RT-PCR reads through MiXCR, storing one row per CDR3 protein. This sample carries around 570,000 distinct CDR3 sequences, 11% of them seen once, and the ten largest clones take roughly 9.6%. The same data also contributed to another study, on T cells expressing NK-cell markers.

Material: PBMCs from blood, obtained on the day of vaccination. Receptors originate from a man aged 50-60 years who received an inactivated influenza vaccine. The CDR3 runs from the conserved cysteine through the conserved F or W. Fields, in order: clone size, D gene, J gene, V gene, CDR3 protein, CDR3 DNA. D genes are given only for firm matches. Where a row states a size, it is once, few, many or the class of an expanded clone; other rows omit it.

clone_size: many
d_call: NA
j_call: TRBJ2-2
v_call: TRBV7-2
cdr3_aa: CASSSGDTGELFF
cdr3_nt: TGTGCCAGCAGCTCCGGAGACACCGGGGAGCTGTTTTTT

clone_size: NA
d_call: NA
j_call: TRBJ2-4
v_call: TRBV4-3
cdr3_aa: CASSQGRRGSSKNIQYF
cdr3_nt: TGCGCCAGCAGCCAAGGCCGGCGAGGGAGTTCCAAAAACATTCAGTACTTC

clone_size: NA
d_call: NA
j_call: TRBJ2-2
v_call: TRBV12-3/TRBV12-4
cdr3_aa: CASSSLGFGGELFF
cdr3_nt: TGTGCCAGCAGCTCACTAGGTTTCGGCGGGGAGCTGTTTTTT

clone_size: few
d_call: NA
j_call: TRBJ1-5
v_call: TRBV5-1
cdr3_aa: CASSLGTSSNQPQHF
cdr3_nt: TGCGCCAGCAGCTTGGGGACAAGTAGCAATCAGCCCCAGCATTTT

clone_size: few
d_call: TRBD1
j_call: TRBJ1-1
v_call: TRBV6-2/TRBV6-3
cdr3_aa: CASSYSIGTGKRDTEAFF
cdr3_nt: TGTGCCAGCAGTTACTCGATCGGGACAGGGAAAAGAGACACTGAAGCTTTCTTT

clone_size: few
d_call: TRBD1
j_call: TRBJ2-7
v_call: TRBV20-1
cdr3_aa: CSARGTGAHEQYF
cdr3_nt: TGCAGTGCCCGCGGGACAGGGGCCCACGAGCAGTACTTC

clone_size: many
d_call: NA
j_call: TRBJ2-7
v_call: TRBV6-2/TRBV6-3
cdr3_aa: CASSYSARDLWDF
cdr3_nt: TGTGCCAGCAGTTACTCCGCCCGGGACCTCTGGGACTTC

clone_size: many
d_call: NA
j_call: TRBJ2-1
v_call: TRBV5-1
cdr3_aa: CASSPSRQDYNEQFF
cdr3_nt: TGCGCCAGCAGCCCCTCGCGACAGGACTACAATGAGCAGTTCTTC

clone_size: few
d_call: NA
j_call: TRBJ1-2
v_call: TRBV20-1
cdr3_aa: CSGTDLYGYTF
cdr3_nt: TGCAGTGGCACAGACCTCTATGGCTACACCTTC

clone_size: NA
d_call: NA
j_call: TRBJ2-4
v_call: TRBV2
cdr3_aa: CASSESAPRVLGSNIQYF
cdr3_nt: TGTGCCAGCAGTGAATCCGCGCCGAGGGTGCTGGGGTCAAACATTCAGTACTTC

clone_size: NA
d_call: TRBD2
j_call: TRBJ2-2
v_call: TRBV12-3/TRBV12-4
cdr3_aa: CASRLYSGGVSIGELFF
cdr3_nt: TGTGCCAGCAGACTATATAGCGGGGGGGTTTCTATCGGGGAGCTGTTTTTT

clone_size: few
d_call: NA
j_call: TRBJ1-6
v_call: TRBV5-1
cdr3_aa: CASSILTGSYNSPLHF
cdr3_nt: TGCGCCAGCAGCATTCTGACAGGCTCCTATAATTCACCCCTCCACTTT

clone_size: NA
d_call: NA
j_call: TRBJ1-4
v_call: TRBV5-1
cdr3_aa: CASSLAPEEKLFF
cdr3_nt: TGCGCCAGCAGCTTGGCGCCAGAGGAAAAACTGTTTTTT